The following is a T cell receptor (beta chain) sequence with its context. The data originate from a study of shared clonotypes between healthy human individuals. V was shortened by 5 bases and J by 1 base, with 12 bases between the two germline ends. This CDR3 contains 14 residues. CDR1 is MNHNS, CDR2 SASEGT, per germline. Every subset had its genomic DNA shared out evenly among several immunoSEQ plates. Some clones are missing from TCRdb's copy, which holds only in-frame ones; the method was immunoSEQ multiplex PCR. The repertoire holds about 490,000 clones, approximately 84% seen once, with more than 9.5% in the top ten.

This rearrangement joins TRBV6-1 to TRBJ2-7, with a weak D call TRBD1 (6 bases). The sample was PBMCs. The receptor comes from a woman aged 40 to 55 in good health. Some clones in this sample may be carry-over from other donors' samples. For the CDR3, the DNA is TGTGCCAGCAGTACCCAAGGACAGTCCTACGAGCAGTACTTC. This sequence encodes CASSTQGQSYEQYF.